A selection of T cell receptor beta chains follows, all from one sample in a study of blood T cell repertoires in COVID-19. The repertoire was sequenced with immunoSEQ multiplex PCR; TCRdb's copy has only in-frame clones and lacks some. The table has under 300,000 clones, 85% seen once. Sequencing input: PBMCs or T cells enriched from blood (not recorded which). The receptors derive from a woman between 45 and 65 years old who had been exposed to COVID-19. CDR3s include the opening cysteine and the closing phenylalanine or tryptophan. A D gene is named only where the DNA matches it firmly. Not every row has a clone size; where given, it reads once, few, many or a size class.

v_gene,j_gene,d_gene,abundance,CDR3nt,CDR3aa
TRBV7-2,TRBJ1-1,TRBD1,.,TGTGCCAGCATTGGACAGGGGAACACTGAAGCTTTCTTT,CASIGQGNTEAFF
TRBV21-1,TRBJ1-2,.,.,TGTGCCAGCAGCGAAAAGGACAGGGTGAGCTATGGCTACACCTTC,CASSEKDRVSYGYTF
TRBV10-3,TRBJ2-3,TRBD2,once,TGTGCCTCCCGCCCGGGGGGTGGGACAGATACGCAGTATTTT,CASRPGGGTDTQYF
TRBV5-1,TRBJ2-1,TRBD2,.,TGCGCCAGCAGCTTGGCTTCTAGCGGGTACAATGAGCAGTTCTTC,CASSLASSGYNEQFF
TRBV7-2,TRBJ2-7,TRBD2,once,TGTGCCAGCAGCTTAGGACTAGCGGGGACCTTTTCCTACGAGCAGTACTTC,CASSLGLAGTFSYEQYF
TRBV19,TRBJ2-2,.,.,TGTGCCAGTAGTAGTAACAGCCGTTACACCGGGGAGCTGTTTTTT,CASSSNSRYTGELFF
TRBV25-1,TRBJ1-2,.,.,TGTGCCAGCAGAAGGGGCAGGCAGGGCTACACCTTC,CASRRGRQGYTF
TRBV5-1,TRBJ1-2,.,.,TGCGCCAGCAGCTTGGCCAGAAACTATGGCTACACCTTC,CASSLARNYGYTF
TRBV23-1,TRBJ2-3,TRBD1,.,TGCGCCAGCAGTCATCTCCGGGGACAGGGATCTAGCACAGATACGCAGTATTTT,CASSHLRGQGSSTDTQYF
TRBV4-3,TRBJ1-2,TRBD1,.,TGCGCCAGCAGCCAAGATAGGTCAGGGGGTGGCTACACCTTC,CASSQDRSGGGYTF
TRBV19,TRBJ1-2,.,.,TGTGCCAGTAGTGGGGAGTATGGCTACACCTTC,CASSGEYGYTF
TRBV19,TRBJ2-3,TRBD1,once,TGTGCCAGTAGCCCCCGGGACAGGGTCGACACAGATACGCAGTATTTT,CASSPRDRVDTDTQYF
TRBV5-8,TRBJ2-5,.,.,TGTGCCAGCAGCTTGGGGTTAGGGGCGGAGACCCAGTACTTC,CASSLGLGAETQYF
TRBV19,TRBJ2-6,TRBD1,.,TGTGCCAGTACTTCAGGACAGGGAGACATCTCTGGGGCCAACGTCCTGACTTTC,CASTSGQGDISGANVLTF
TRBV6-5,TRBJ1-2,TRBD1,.,TGTGCCAGCAGTTACCTTGGGGGACAGGGCAGTGGCTACACCTTC,CASSYLGGQGSGYTF
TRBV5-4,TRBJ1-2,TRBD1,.,TGTGCCAGCAGCACAGGACAGGGCTATGGCTACACCTTC,CASSTGQGYGYTF
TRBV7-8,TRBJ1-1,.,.,TGTGCCAGCAGCCAGGGGACTAAAGCTTTCTTT,CASSQGTKAFF
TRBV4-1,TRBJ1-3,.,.,TGCGCCAGCAGCCAAGGTCAACAGCTTCACTCTGGAAACACCATATATTTT,CASSQGQQLHSGNTIYF
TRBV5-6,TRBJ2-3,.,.,TGTGCCAGCAGCTTTACGGGGGGCTGCACAGATACGCAGTATTTT,CASSFTGGCTDTQYF
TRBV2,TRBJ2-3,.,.,TGTGCCAGCAGTGATTGGGGGGAGACAGATACGCAGTATTTT,CASSDWGETDTQYF
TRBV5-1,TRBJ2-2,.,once,TGCGCCAGCAGCTTGAACCAGGGTACCGGGGAGCTGTTTTTT,CASSLNQGTGELFF
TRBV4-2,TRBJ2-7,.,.,TGTGCCAGCAGCCAGTACTCAGGGCGCGAGCAGTACTTC,CASSQYSGREQYF